This T cell receptor beta chain derives from a study of shared clonotypes between healthy human individuals. Findings of the study overall: Though the depth was large, rarefaction showed that sorted-subset sequencing was incomplete. A handful of donors showed sharing of approximately 5% of naive CD4 clonotypes.

With regard to this clone: The antigen is undetermined.

As originally analysed: Junction-only sequences without quality scores came from ImmunoSEQ, so filtering differed. The assay was immunoSEQ multiplex PCR, and TCRdb's table has in-frame clones only and misses some. V, J and clone size reflect that table, while D and trimming were determined from the DNA. The repertoire has approximately 100,000 clones, 67% of them found once; the top ten carry more than 20%. Donors comprised healthy HIV-negative adults lacking recent acute infections or vaccinations. The CDR3 has 15 residues. The ends lost 6 bases at V and 1 base at J; junction bases unmatched: 5. Germline CDR1 reads MDHEN; CDR2 reads SYDVKM.

The sequencing input was memory CD8+ T cells sorted from blood. The subset was: CD45RO+ cells pooled with CCR7-negative TemRA cells. The TCR comes from a woman in her thirties in good health. The chain uses TRBV28 and TRBJ2-1, with 8 bases fitting TRBD1. CDR3 in DNA: TGTGCCAGCAGCCCCACAGGGGGGTCCTACAATGAGCAGTTCTTC. It codes for CASSPTGGSYNEQFF.